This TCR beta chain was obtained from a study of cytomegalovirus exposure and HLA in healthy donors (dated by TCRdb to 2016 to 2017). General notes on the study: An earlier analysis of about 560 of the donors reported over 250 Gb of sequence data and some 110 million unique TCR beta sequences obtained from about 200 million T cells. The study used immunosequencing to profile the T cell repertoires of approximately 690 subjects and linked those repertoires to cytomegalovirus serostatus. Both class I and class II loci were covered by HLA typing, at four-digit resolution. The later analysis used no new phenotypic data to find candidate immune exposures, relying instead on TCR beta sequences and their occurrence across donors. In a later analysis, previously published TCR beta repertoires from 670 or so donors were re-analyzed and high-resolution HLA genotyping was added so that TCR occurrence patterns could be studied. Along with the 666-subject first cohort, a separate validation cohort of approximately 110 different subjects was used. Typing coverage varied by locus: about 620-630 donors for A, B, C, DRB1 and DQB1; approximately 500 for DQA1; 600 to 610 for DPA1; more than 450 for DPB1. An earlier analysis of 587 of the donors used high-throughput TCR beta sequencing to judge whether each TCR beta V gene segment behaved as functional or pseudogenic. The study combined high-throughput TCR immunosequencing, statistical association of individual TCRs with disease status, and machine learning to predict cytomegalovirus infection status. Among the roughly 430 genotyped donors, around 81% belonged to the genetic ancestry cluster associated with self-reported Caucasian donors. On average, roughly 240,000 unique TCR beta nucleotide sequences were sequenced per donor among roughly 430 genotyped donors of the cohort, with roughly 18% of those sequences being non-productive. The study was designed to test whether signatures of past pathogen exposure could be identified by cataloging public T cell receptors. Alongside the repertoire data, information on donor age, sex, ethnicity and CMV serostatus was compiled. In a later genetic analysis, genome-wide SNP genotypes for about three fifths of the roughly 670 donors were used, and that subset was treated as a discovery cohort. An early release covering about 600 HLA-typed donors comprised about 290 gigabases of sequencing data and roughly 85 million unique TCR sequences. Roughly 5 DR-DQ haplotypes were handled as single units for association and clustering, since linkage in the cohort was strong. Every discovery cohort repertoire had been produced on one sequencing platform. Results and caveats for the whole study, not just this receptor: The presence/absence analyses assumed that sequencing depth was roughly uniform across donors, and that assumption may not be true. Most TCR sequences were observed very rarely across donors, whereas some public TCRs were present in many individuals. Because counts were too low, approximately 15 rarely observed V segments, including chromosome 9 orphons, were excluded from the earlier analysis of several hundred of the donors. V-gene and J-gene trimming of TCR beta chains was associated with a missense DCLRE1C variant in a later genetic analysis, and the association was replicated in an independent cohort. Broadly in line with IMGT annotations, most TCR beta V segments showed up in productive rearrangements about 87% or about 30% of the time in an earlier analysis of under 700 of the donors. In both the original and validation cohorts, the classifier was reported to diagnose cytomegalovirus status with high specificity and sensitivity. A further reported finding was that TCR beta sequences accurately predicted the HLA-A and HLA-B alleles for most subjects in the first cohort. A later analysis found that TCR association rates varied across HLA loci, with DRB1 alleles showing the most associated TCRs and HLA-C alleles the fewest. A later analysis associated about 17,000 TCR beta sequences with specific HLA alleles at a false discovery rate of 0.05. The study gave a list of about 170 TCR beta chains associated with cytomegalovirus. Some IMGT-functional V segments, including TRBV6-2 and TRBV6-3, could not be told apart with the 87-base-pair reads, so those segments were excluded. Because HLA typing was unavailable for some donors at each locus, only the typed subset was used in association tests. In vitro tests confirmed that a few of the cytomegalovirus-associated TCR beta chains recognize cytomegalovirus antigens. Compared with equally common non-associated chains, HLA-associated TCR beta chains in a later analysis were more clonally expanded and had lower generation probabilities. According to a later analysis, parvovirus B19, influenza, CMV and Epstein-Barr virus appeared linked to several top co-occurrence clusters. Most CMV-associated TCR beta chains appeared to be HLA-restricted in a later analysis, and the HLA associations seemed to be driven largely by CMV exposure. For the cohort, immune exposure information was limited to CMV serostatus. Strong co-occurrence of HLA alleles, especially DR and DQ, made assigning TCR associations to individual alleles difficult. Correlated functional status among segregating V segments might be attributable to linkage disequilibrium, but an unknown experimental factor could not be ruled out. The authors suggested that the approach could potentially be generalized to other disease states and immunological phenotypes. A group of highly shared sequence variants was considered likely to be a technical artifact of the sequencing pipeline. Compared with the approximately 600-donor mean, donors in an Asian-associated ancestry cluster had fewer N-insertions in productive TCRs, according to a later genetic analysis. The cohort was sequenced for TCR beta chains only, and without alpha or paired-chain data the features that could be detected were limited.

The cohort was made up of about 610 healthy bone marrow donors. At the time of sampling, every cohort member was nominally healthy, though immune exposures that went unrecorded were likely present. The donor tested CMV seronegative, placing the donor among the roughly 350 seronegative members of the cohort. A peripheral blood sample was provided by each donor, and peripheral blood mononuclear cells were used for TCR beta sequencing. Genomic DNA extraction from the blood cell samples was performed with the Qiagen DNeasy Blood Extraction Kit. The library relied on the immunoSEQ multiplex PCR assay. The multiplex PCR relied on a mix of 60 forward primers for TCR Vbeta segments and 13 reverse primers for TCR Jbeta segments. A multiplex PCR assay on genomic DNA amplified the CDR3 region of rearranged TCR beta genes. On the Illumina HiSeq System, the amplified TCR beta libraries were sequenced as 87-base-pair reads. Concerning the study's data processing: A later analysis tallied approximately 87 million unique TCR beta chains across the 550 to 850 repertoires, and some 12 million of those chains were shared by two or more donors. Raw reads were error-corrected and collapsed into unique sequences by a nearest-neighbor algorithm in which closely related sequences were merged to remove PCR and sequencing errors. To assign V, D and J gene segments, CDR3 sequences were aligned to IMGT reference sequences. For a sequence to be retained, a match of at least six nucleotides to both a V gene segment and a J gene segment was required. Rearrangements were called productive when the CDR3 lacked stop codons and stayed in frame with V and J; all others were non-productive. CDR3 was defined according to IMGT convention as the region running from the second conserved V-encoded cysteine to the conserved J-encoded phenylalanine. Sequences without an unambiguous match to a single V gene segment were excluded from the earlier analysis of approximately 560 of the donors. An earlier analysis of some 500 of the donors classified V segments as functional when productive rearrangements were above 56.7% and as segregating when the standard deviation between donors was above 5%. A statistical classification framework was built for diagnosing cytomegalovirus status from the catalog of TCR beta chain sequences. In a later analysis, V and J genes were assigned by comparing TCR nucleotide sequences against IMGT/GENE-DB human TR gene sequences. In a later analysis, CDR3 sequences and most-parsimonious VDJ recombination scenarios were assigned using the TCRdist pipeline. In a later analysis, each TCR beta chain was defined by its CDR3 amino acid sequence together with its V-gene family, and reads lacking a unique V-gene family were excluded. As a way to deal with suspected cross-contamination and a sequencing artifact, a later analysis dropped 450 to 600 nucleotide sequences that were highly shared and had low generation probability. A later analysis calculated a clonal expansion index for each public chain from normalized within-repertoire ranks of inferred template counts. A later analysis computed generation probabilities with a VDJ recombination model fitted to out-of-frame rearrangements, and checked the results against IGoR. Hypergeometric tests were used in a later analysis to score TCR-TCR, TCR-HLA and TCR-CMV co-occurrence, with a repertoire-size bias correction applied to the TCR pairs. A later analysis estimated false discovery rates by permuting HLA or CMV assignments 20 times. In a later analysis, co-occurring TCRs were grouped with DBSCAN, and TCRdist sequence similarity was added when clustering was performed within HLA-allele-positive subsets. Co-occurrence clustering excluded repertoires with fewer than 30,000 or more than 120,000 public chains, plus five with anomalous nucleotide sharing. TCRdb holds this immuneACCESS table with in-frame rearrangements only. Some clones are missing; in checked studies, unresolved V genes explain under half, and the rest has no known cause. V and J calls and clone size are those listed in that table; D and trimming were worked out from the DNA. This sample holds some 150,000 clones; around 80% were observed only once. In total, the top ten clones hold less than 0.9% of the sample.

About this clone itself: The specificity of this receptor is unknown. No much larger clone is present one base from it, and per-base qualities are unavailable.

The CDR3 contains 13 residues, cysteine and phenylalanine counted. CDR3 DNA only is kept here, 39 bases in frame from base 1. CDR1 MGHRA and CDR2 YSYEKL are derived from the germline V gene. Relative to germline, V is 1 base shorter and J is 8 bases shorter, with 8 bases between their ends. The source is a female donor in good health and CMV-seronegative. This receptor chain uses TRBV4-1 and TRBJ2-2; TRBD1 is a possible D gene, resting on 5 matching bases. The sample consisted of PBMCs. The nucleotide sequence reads TGCGCCAGCAGCCAAGTTCAGGGAGGGGAGCTGTTTTTT. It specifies CASSQVQGGELFF.